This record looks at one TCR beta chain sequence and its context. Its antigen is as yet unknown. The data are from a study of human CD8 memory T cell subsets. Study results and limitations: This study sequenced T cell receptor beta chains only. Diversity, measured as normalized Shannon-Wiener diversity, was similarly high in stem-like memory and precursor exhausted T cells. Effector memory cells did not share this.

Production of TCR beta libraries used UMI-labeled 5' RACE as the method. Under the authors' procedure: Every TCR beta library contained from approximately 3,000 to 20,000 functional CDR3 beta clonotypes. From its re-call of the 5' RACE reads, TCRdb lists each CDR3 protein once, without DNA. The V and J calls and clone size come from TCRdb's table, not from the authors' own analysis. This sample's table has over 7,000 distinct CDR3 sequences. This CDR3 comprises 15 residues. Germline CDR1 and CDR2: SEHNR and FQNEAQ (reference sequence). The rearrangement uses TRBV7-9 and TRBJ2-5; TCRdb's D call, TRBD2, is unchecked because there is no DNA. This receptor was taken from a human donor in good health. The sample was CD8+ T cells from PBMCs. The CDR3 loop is CASIRTSGAVETQYF.